This T cell receptor beta chain was recorded in a study of metastatic and nonmetastatic thyroid tumors. Patients had received no treatment of any kind before thyroid surgery. TCRdb re-called the PCR reads with MiXCR. The sample contains some 20,000 clones, 36% of which appear only once. This clone was seen only a few times. The CDR3 contains 13 residues. Germline values: CDR1 MNHNS, CDR2 SASEGT. J gave up 4 bases and V 5 bases, and 4 bases lay outside the gene matches. The sequence came from a female donor with papillary thyroid cancer or a benign thyroid nodule (not recorded which). Some clones in this sample may be carry-over from other donors' samples. Sequencing was performed on tumor tissue. The V gene is TRBV6-1, the J gene TRBJ1-2; 7 bases align to TRBD1. The CDR3 DNA follows: TGTGCCAGCAGTTTGACAGGGATCTATGGCTACACCTTC. This sequence encodes CASSLTGIYGYTF.